This TCR beta chain is from a study of cytomegalovirus exposure and HLA in healthy donors. On the study more broadly: Among several hundred genotyped donors, about 80% fell in the Caucasian-associated ancestry cluster.

CDR3 length: 12 residues. Germline CDR1 is SGHNT and CDR2 is YYREEE (reference sequence). V was cut by 0 bases and J by 6 bases, with 6 bases left in between. A few counts support this clone. The PCR employed 60 Vbeta primers together with 13 Jbeta primers. The assay was immunoSEQ multiplex PCR, and TCRdb's table has in-frame clones only and misses some. The sample has approximately 200,000 clones; 70% to 75% are singletons. This receptor was taken from a woman under 40 in good health and CMV-seropositive. This rearrangement joins TRBV5-4 to TRBJ1-1; D unclear. Input material: PBMCs. CDR3 DNA: TGTGCCAGCAGCTTGGTTCCGGCTGAAGCTTTCTTT. Protein product: CASSLVPAEAFF. Looking up the rest from reference TRBV5-4 and TRBJ1-1 gives the full variable domain: ETGVTQSPTHLIKTRGQQVTLRCSSQSGHNTVSWYQQALGQGPQFIFQYYREEENGRGNFPPRFSGLQFPNYSSELNVNALELDDSALYLCASSLVPAEAFFGQGTRLTVV.